This T cell receptor (beta chain) comes out of a study of cytomegalovirus exposure and HLA in healthy donors. The length of the CDR3 is 18 residues. Losses at the gene ends were 0 bases for V and 4 bases for J; bases not matched to a gene: 8. CDR1 is SGDLS, CDR2 YYNGEE, per germline. Use of 60 Vbeta and 13 Jbeta primers characterized the PCR. Profiled with immunoSEQ multiplex PCR; TCRdb holds only in-frame clones, not every one. The sample lists about 130,000 clones, roughly 79% seen once, with about 1.8% in the top ten. This clone was seen more than once but under ten times. The chain employs TRBV9 and TRBJ2-1; TRBD2 matches 12 bases. The sample consisted of PBMCs. The receptor comes from a woman between 40 and 55 years old in good health and CMV-seronegative. This CDR3 is CASSVELAGGWDYNEQFF. DNA of the CDR3: TGTGCCAGCAGCGTAGAACTAGCGGGAGGTTGGGATTACAATGAGCAGTTCTTC.